This T cell receptor (beta chain) derives from a study of T cell responses to AZD1222 COVID-19 vaccine. General study points: It should be noted that donors were predominantly white British and more often female, and clonal diversity was possibly underestimated.

This clone was observed a single time. Antigen specificity is unknown. The repertoire was sequenced with immunoSEQ multiplex PCR; TCRdb's copy has only in-frame clones and lacks some. The repertoire consists of about 120,000 clones, with approximately 91% occurring once and the leading ten covering around 5.9%. Germline-derived CDR1 and CDR2 are GTSNPN and SVGIG (reference sequence). The CDR3 is made up of 13 amino acids. V lost 3 bases and J lost 4; bases outside the gene matches: 2. This rearrangement joins TRBV30 to TRBJ1-5; 8 bases map to TRBD1. The sequencing here drew on peripheral blood, taken on day 0 of AZD1222 vaccination. The source of this sequence is an adult in good health. The CDR3 region is CAWRTGVNQPQHF. CDR3 DNA: TGTGCCTGGAGGACAGGGGTAAATCAGCCCCAGCATTTT. Complete variable domain (other parts from reference TRBV30 and TRBJ1-5): SQTIHQWPATLVQPVGSPLSLECTVEGTSNPNLYWYRQAAGRGLQLLFYSVGIGQISSEVPQNLSASRPQDRQFILSSKKLLLSDSGFYLCAWRTGVNQPQHFGDGTRLSIL.